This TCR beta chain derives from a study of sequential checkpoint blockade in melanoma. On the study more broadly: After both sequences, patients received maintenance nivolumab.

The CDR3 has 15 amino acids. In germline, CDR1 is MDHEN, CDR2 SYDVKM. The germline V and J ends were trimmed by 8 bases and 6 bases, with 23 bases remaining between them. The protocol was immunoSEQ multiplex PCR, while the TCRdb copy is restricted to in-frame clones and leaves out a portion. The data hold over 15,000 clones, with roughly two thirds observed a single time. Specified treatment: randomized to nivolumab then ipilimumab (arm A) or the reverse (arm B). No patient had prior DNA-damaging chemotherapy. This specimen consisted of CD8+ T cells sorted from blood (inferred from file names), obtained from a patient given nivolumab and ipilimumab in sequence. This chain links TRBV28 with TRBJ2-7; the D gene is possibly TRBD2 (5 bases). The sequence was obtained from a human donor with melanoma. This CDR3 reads CASRQLRDLSVEQYF. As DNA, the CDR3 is TGTGCCAGCCGTCAGTTGAGGGATCTCTCGGTCGAGCAGTACTTC.